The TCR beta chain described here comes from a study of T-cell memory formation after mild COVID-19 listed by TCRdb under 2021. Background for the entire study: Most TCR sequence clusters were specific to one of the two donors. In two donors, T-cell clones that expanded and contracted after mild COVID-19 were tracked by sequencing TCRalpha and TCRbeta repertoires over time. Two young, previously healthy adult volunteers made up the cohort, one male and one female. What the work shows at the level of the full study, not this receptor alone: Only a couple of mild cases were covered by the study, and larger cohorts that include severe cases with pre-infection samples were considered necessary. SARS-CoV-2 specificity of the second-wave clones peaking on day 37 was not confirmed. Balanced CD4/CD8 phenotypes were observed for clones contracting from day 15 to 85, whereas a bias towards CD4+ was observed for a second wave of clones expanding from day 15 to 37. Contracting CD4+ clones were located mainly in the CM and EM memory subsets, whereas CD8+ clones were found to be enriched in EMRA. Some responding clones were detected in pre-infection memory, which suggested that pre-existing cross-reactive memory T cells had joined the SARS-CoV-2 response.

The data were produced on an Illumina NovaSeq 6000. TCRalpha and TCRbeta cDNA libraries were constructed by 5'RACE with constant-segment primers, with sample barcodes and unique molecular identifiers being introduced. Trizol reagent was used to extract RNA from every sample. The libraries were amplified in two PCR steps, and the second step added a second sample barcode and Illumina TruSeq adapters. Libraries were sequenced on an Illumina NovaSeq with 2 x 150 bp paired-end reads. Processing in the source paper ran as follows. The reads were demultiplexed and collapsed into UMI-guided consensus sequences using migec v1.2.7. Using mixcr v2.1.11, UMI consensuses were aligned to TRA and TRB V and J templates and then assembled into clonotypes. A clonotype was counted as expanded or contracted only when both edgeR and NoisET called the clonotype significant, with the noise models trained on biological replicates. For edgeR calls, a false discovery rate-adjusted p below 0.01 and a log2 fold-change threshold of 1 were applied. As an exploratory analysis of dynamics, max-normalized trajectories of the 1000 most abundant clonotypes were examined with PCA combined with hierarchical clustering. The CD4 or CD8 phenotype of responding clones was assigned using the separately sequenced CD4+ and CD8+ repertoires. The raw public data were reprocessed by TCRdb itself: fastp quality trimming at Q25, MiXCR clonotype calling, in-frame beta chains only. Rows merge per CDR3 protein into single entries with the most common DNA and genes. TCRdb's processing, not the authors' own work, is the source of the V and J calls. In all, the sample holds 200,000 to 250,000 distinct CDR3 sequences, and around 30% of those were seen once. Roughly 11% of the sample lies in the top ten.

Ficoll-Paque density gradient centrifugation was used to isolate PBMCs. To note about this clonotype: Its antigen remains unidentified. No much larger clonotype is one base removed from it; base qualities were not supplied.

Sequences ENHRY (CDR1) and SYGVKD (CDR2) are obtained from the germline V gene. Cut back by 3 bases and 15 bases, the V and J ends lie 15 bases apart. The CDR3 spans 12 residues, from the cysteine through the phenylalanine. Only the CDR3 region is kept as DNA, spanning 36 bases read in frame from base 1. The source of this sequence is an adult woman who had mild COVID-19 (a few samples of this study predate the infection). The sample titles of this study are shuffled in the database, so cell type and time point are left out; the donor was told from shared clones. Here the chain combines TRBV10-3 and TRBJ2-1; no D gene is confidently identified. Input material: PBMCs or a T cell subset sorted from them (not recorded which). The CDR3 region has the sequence CAISDQAPVAFF. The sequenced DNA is TGTGCCATCAGTGATCAGGCCCCCGTTGCGTTCTTC.